This entry features one T cell receptor (beta chain) sequence. The sample is drawn from a study of blood T cell repertoires in COVID-19. Study at large: The origin of the acute and convalescent COVID-19 samples was the United States, Italy and Spain. PBMCs, B-cell-depleted T cells, or T cells were the source of the cDNA or gDNA that made up the material.

The CDR3 sequence is 12 residues long. Trimming stripped 4 bases from V and 9 bases from J, with 15 bases between. Per the germline V gene, CDR1 is SQVTM and CDR2 is ANQGSEA. Per the authors' pipeline: For nucleated cells, counts were estimated from reference gene primer amplification. Repertoires were generated with immunoSEQ multiplex PCR, while TCRdb's copy carries only in-frame clones and drops some. V and J calls and clone size are copied from that table; D and trimming were computed from the DNA. The sample shows 81,000 or so clones, roughly 90% of them seen only once. V and J are TRBV29-1 and TRBJ1-2; no clear D gene. The sample was peripheral blood. The TCR sequence derives from a man in his 70s with active or convalescent COVID-19. CDR3 DNA sequence: TGCAGCGTTGGAGCTCTGGACGGGAGCTACACCTTC. Its protein product is CSVGALDGSYTF. The entire variable domain, with the rest obtained from reference TRBV29-1 and TRBJ1-2, is as follows: SAVISQKPSRDICQRGTSLTIQCQVDSQVTMMFWYRQQPGQSLTLIATANQGSEATYESGFVIDKFPISRPNLTFSTLTVSNMSPEDSSIYLCSVGALDGSYTFGSGTRLTVV.